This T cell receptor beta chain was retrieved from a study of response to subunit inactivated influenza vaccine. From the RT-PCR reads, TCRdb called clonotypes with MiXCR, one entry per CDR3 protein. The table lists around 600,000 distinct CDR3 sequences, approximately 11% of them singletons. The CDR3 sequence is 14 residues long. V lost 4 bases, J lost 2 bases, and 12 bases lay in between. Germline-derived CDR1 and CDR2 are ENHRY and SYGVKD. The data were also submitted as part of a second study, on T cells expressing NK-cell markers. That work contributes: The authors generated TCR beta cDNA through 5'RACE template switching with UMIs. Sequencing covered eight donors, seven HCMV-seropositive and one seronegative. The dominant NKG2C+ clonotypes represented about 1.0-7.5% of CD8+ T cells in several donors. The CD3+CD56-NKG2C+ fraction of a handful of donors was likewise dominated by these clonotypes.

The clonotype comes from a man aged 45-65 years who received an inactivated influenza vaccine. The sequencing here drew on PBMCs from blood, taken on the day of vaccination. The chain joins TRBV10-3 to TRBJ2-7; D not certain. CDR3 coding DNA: TGTGCCATCAGTGTGGGTCTAGTTACCTACGAGCAGTACTTC. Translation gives CAISVGLVTYEQYF.